These 30 T cell receptor beta chains originate from one sample sequenced in a study of CD4 and CD8 cells across lung adenocarcinoma regions. TCRdb independently ran MiXCR on the PCR reads; one entry per CDR3 protein. Of 9,500 to 11,000 distinct CDR3 sequences in the sample, approximately 63% were seen once. Sequenced: CD8+ T cells from the margin of a lung tumor. These receptors all stem from a male donor with lung adenocarcinoma. The CD4 and CD8 labels of this study may be unreliable.

The chain joins TRBV6-1 to TRBJ2-1; 8 positions match TRBD1. Trimming took 6 bases from V and 7 from J; bases not matched to a gene: 11. Germline loops: CDR1 MNHNS, CDR2 SASEGT. CDR3 length: 15 residues. The CDR3 region is CASRPGQGVGNEQFF. The CDR3, as DNA: TGTGCCAGCAGGCCTGGACAGGGAGTAGGTAATGAGCAGTTCTTC.

The rearrangement uses TRBV10-3 and TRBJ2-1; 10 nucleotides agree with TRBD2. V shed 2 bases and J 5 bases; nucleotides not matched to a gene: 15. Germline CDR1 is ENHRY and CDR2 is SYGVKD. The CDR3 covers 19 residues. The CDR3 sequence: CAISELGEREGRLHNEQFF. CDR3 sequence (DNA): TGTGCCATCAGTGAGCTCGGGGAGCGGGAGGGGCGACTCCACAATGAGCAGTTCTTC.

The rearrangement joins TRBV6-1 to TRBJ2-5; D remains ambiguous. The J call may be mistaken, given a closer DNA end match to TRBJ2-7. This CDR3 is 13 amino acids long. CDR1 MNHNS and CDR2 SASEGT come from the germline V gene. The CDR3 nucleotides read TGTGCCAGCAGGGCGACGGGTACCTACGAGCAGTACGTC. Residues: CASRATGTYEQYV.

Note on this clonotype: One end of the junction fails to match germline, which may point to a read error. The chain combines TRBV27 with TRBJ2-1; D might be TRBD1 or TRBD2, each matching 5 bases. The DNA end is a closer match to TRBJ2-5, so the J assignment may be wrong. CDR1 is MNHEY and CDR2 is SMNVEV in the germline V gene (reference sequence). This CDR3 region has 13 residues. The CDR3 here is CANSLWGQETQYF. The CDR3 region has the DNA TGTGCCAACAGTTTATGGGGGCAAGAGACCCAGTACTTC.

In its sample, this clonotype was seen many times. V usage is TRBV7-6 and J usage is TRBJ2-1; 7 bases line up with TRBD2. Germline-derived CDR1 and CDR2 are SGHVS and FNYEAQ. The CDR3 totals 16 residues. Losses at the gene ends were 5 bases for V and 0 bases for J; bases not matched to a gene: 7. CDR3: CASSVTSAGSYNEQFF. The DNA for the CDR3 is TGTGCCAGCAGCGTCACTAGCGCAGGCTCCTACAATGAGCAGTTCTTC.

This clonotype was recorded once. V gene TRBV6-5 combines with J gene TRBJ2-2; 10 bases are shared with TRBD2. CDR1 and CDR2 (germline): MNHEY, SVGAGI. The CDR3 has 16 residues. J lost 7 bases, V lost 4 bases, and 9 bases had no gene match. CDR3 DNA: TGTGCCAGCAGTTCCAGTCCTAGCGGGAGTGACGGGGAGCTGTTTTTT. Translated, it gives CASSSSPSGSDGELFF.

The J gene is TRBJ2-4, the V gene TRBV27; possibly TRBD2 for D (6 bases). Deletions cut 8 bases from V and 13 bases from J, with 27 bases between. Germline CDR1 and CDR2: MNHEY and SMNVEV (reference sequence). The CDR3 is made up of 15 amino acids. CDR3 amino acids: CASGPAGAAKKIQYF. The CDR3 nucleotides are TGTGCCAGCGGCCCAGCGGGTGCGGCCAAAAAGATCCAGTACTTC.

The chain combines TRBV10-3 with TRBJ2-1; 7 bases agree with TRBD1. The J call may be mistaken, given a closer DNA end match to TRBJ2-5. CDR3 length equals 15 residues. Germline V gives CDR1 ENHRY, CDR2 SYGVKD. The CDR3 here is CAISARTGGQETQYF. CDR3 DNA: TGTGCCATCAGTGCTAGGACAGGCGGTCAAGAGACCCAGTACTTC.

A single count supports this clonotype. V usage is TRBV6-1 and J usage is TRBJ2-3, with D possibly matching TRBD2 (7 bases). The V and J ends lost 0 bases and 3 bases respectively, with 16 bases between them. The CDR3 consists of 17 residues. CDR1 and CDR2 (germline): MNHNS, SASEGT. The DNA for the CDR3 is TGTGCCAGCAGTGAAGCGCCGCCGGGGGGCTGGACAGATACGCAGTATTTT. This translates into CASSEAPPGGWTDTQYF.

This clonotype was recorded at least ten times. The chain is built from TRBV4-1 and TRBJ2-3, with TRBD2 as a possible D gene (6 bases). Germline V CDR1 and CDR2: MGHRA, YSYEKL. V was clipped by 2 bases and J by 4 bases, with 13 bases between them. This CDR3 has 15 amino acids. CDR3 protein: CASSQLGSGADTQYF. In DNA form, the CDR3 reads TGCGCCAGCAGCCAACTCGGGAGCGGCGCAGATACGCAGTATTTT.

The rearrangement links TRBV6-1 to TRBJ2-3; 9 nucleotides line up with TRBD1. With 9 bases clipped from V and 9 bases from J, the junction kept 16 bases outside the gene matches. The germline gives CDR1 MNHNS, CDR2 SASEGT. The CDR3 sequence is 15 residues long. The CDR3 sequence: CARGRQAVGTGTQYF. The CDR3 nucleotides read TGTGCCAGGGGCCGCCAGGCTGTGGGGACAGGGACGCAGTATTTT.

The rearrangement joins TRBV27 to TRBJ2-5, with D hard to call. V lost 5 bases to trimming and J lost 5 bases, with 9 bases between them. CDR1 MNHEY and CDR2 SMNVEV come from the germline V gene (reference sequence). The length of the CDR3 is 12 residues. The CDR3 sequence is CASSPLGETQYF. The CDR3 nucleotides are TGTGCCAGCAGTCCCCTGGGGGAGACCCAGTACTTC.

V is TRBV10-2 and J is TRBJ1-1, with D possibly being TRBD1 (6 bases). Germline V CDR1 and CDR2: WSHSY, SAAADI. Between the trimmed V and J ends, which lost 6 bases and 4 bases, there was a span of 18 bases. This CDR3 is 15 amino acids long. CDR3 amino acids: CASRDSGEPGTEAFF. CDR3 in DNA: TGCGCCAGCAGGGATTCAGGGGAACCGGGCACTGAAGCTTTCTTT.

This clonotype was picked up many times. V gene TRBV6-2 or TRBV6-3 combines with J gene TRBJ2-5; D call uncertain. The CDR3 has 14 residues. Germline V CDR1 and CDR2: MNHEY, SVGEGT. The V gene lost 2 bases and the J gene lost 2 bases, with 9 bases spanning the gap. The CDR3 nucleotides are TGTGCCAGCAGTTACGCGACGCCTCAAGAGACCCAGTACTTC. Encoded protein: CASSYATPQETQYF.

The chain couples TRBV4-1 to TRBJ2-1; 16 bases line up with TRBD2. With 3 bases clipped from V and 10 bases from J, the junction kept 15 bases outside the gene matches. Looked up from germline, CDR1 is MGHRA and CDR2 is YSYEKL. This CDR3 region has 19 residues. CDR3 residues: CASSHPGLAGGPELGEQFF. CDR3 DNA: TGCGCCAGCAGCCACCCGGGACTAGCGGGGGGGCCTGAACTAGGGGAGCAGTTCTTC.

Comments on this clonotype: A much larger clonotype is one base distant, so this may be a read error. This chain uses TRBV6-1 with TRBJ2-1; TRBD2 is a possible D gene (6 bases). The J call may be mistaken, given a closer DNA end match to TRBJ2-7. The CDR3 covers 15 residues. The germline CDR1 and CDR2 sequences are MNHNS and SASEGT. CDR3 in amino acids: CASTLGAGSYNEQYF. The CDR3 bases are TGTGCCAGCACCCTAGGAGCGGGCTCCTACAATGAGCAGTACTTC.

This chain joins TRBV4-1 and TRBJ2-3; D tentatively reads TRBD1 or TRBD2 (6 bases each). This CDR3 has 15 residues. Germline assignment: CDR1 MGHRA and CDR2 YSYEKL. The CDR3 DNA is TGCGGTGGGGGGCTCGGGGGCCTGGGCAAAGATACGCAGTATTTT. Amino acids: CGGGLGGLGKDTQYF.

The chain is built from TRBV6-5 and TRBJ1-1, with 9 nucleotides matching TRBD1. This CDR3 contains 13 residues. Germline loops: CDR1 MNHEY, CDR2 SVGAGI. Unmatched junction bases numbered 4, after V lost 4 bases and J lost 7 bases. Here the CDR3 reads CASSLTGGVEAFF. The CDR3 DNA reads TGTGCCAGCAGTTTAACAGGGGGCGTTGAAGCTTTCTTT.

This clonotype came up many times. The rearrangement joins TRBV10-2 to TRBJ1-2, with a weak D call TRBD1 (6 bases). Per germline, CDR1 WSHSY and CDR2 SAAADI. This CDR3 region has 13 residues. With 2 bases removed from V and 4 bases from J, the gap between germline ends came to 8 bases. The CDR3 is CASSETGTYGYTF. CDR3 nucleotides: TGCGCCAGCAGTGAGACAGGGACCTATGGCTACACCTTC.

The chain joins TRBV10-2 to TRBJ2-3; D possibly matches TRBD1 or TRBD2 (6 bases each). The DNA end is more similar to TRBJ2-7, so the J call may be wrong. The CDR3 is made up of 14 amino acids. Germline CDR1 reads WSHSY; CDR2 reads SAAADI. CDR3 nucleotide sequence: TGCGCCAGCGGGGGGCTGAGTGCCACAGATACGCAGTACTTC. Encoded protein: CASGGLSATDTQYF.

The chain links TRBV10-3 to TRBJ2-1; 10 nucleotides match TRBD1. CDR3 length: 14 residues. V trimming: 6 bases; J trimming: 6 bases; junction bases outside the gene matches: 5. CDR1 and CDR2 (germline): ENHRY, SYGVKD. CDR3 amino acids: CAIRKGQGTNEQFF. The CDR3 nucleotides read TGTGCCATCAGGAAGGGACAGGGGACCAATGAGCAGTTCTTC.

This clonotype was counted a few times. The V and J genes are TRBV4-1 and TRBJ2-2; maybe TRBD2 (5 bases). This CDR3 contains 18 residues. Trimming took 0 bases from V and 2 from J, leaving 16 bases between them. Germline V gene lookup returns CDR1 MGHRA and CDR2 YSYEKL. CDR3 protein: CASSQDGGWGANTGELFF. CDR3 nucleotides: TGCGCCAGCAGCCAAGATGGTGGGTGGGGAGCTAACACCGGGGAGCTGTTTTTT.

Only a few counts were recorded for this clonotype. The chain links TRBV27 to TRBJ2-1; D remains unclear. Trimming shortened V by 2 bases and J by 7 bases, and 6 bases separated the two germline ends. The germline gives CDR1 MNHEY, CDR2 SMNVEV (reference sequence). This CDR3 contains 12 residues. CDR3 bases: TGTGCCAGCAGTTTAATAGGGAATGAGCAGTTCTTC. Translating gives CASSLIGNEQFF.

The rearrangement links TRBV6-1 to TRBJ2-2, with TRBD2 matching 7 bases. Germline CDR1 and CDR2: MNHNS and SASEGT. This CDR3 contains 16 residues. V lost 1 base, J lost 2 bases, and 4 bases stayed unmatched. The CDR3 DNA sequence: TGTGCCAGCAGTGAAGGGCTAGCGGATAACACCGGGGAGCTGTTTTTT. It specifies CASSEGLADNTGELFF.

This clonotype was seen at least ten times. V and J are TRBV6-4 and TRBJ2-1; 7 bases map to TRBD2. Germline assignment: CDR1 MRHNA and CDR2 SNTAGT. V shed 5 bases, J shed 5 bases, and the junction held 9 bases outside the gene matches. The CDR3 has 15 amino acids. The CDR3 is CASSRGEQGNNEQFF. The CDR3 coding sequence is TGTGCCAGCAGTCGGGGGGAGCAGGGAAACAATGAGCAGTTCTTC.

The chain is built from TRBV7-2 and TRBJ1-1; D not certain. Trimming left V 7 bases short and J 6 bases short, with 18 bases between. Germline lookup yields CDR1 SGHTA and CDR2 FQGNSA. The CDR3 spans 14 residues. CDR3 nucleotide sequence: TGTGCCAGCAAAGACTTTATTACGCGCGCTGAAGCTTTCTTT. Residues: CASKDFITRAEAFF. Full variable domain (outside the CDR3, taken from reference TRBV7-2 and TRBJ1-1): GAGVSQSPSNKVTEKGKDVELRCDPISGHTALYWYRQSLGQGLEFLIYFQGNSAPDKSGLPSDRFSAERTGGSVSTLTIQRTQQEDSAVYLCASKDFITRAEAFFGQGTRLTVV.

The chain joins TRBV27 to TRBJ2-1; TRBD2 aligns across 13 bases. CDR1 MNHEY and CDR2 SMNVEV come from the germline V gene (reference sequence). This CDR3 comprises 16 residues. With V trimmed by 6 bases and J by 4 bases, 6 bases remained unmatched. This CDR3 reads CASRSRLAGGYNEQFF. The CDR3 nucleotides are TGTGCCAGCAGGTCTCGACTAGCGGGGGGTTACAATGAGCAGTTCTTC.

The chain carries TRBV6-1 and TRBJ2-5; D is possibly TRBD1 or TRBD2 (6 bases each). CDR1 and CDR2 (germline): MNHNS, SASEGT. Trimming stripped 8 bases from V and 5 bases from J, with 24 bases between. The CDR3 extends over 16 amino acids. Written as DNA, the CDR3 is TGTGCCAGCGGGGAAGCCGGGGGCCGGGACGGGGAGACCCAGTACTTC. Translated, it gives CASGEAGGRDGETQYF.

The chain carries TRBV7-2 and TRBJ2-1; possibly TRBD1 or TRBD2 for D (5 bases each). The CDR3 has 11 amino acids. Germline loops: CDR1 SGHTA, CDR2 FQGNSA. Trimming stripped 4 bases from V and 12 bases from J, with 10 bases between. The CDR3 nucleotides read TGTGCCAGCAGCTCACTAGGGACGCAGTTCTTC. Encoded protein: CASSSLGTQFF.

This clonotype rates as medium-sized (0.01 to 0.1%). The chain joins TRBV10-1 to TRBJ2-2; the D gene could be TRBD1 or TRBD2 (5 bases each). The CDR3 length is 14 residues. The germline CDR1 and CDR2 sequences are WNHNN and SYGVQD (reference sequence). The V end lost 5 bases, the J end lost 3 bases, and 10 bases lay between the germline ends. DNA for the CDR3: TGCGCCAGCAGTCCTCTGGGGGACACCGGGGAGCTGTTTTTT. Translating it yields CASSPLGDTGELFF.